The 11 T cell receptor beta chains in this list originate from one sample, sequenced in a study of cytomegalovirus exposure and HLA in healthy donors. Primers: 60 Vbeta forward and 13 Jbeta reverse. TCRdb's copy holds only in-frame clones and misses some; the assay was immunoSEQ multiplex PCR. The sample includes more than 95,000 clones. Sequencing was performed on PBMCs. Receptor source: a man younger than 45 in good health and CMV-seronegative.

V gene TRBV5-6 combines with J gene TRBJ2-1; TRBD1 matches 9 bases. This CDR3 is 14 amino acids long. With 4 bases clipped from V and 5 bases from J, the junction kept 4 bases outside the gene matches. CDR1 is SGHDT, CDR2 YYEEEE, per germline. CDR3 coding DNA: TGTGCCAGCAGCCCACAGGGGGCTCACAATGAGCAGTTCTTC. Its translation: CASSPQGAHNEQFF.

The rearrangement joins TRBV27 to TRBJ1-1; 8 nucleotides match TRBD1. V lost 5 bases, J lost 5 bases, and 7 bases stayed unmatched. Germline CDR1 and CDR2: MNHEY and SMNVEV (reference sequence). The CDR3 spans 14 residues. DNA for the CDR3: TGTGCCAGCAGTGCCAGGGGGCTGGGGACTGAAGCTTTCTTT. Protein: CASSARGLGTEAFF.

The chain has TRBV29-1 and TRBJ2-3; TRBD1 matches at 7 bases. The CDR3 runs 16 residues. Germline CDR1 reads SQVTM; CDR2 reads ANQGSEA. The trim removed 1 base at V and 1 base at J, leaving 8 bases unmatched. The CDR3 DNA reads as TGCAGCGTTGAAGGACGAACCCAGGGGGGCACAGATACGCAGTATTTT. Translation gives CSVEGRTQGGTDTQYF.

The CDR3: CASNSDRGHEQYF. In DNA, the CDR3 is TGCGCCAGCAACAGTGACAGGGGCCACGAGCAGTACTTC. The chain has TRBV5-1 and TRBJ2-7; TRBD1 aligns across 8 bases. V gave up 6 bases and J gave up 5 bases; unmatched junction bases: 7. Per germline, CDR1 SGHRS and CDR2 YFSETQ. This CDR3 contains 13 residues. The full variable domain, in which reference TRBV5-1 and TRBJ2-7 provide the parts outside the CDR3, is KAGVTQTPRYLIKTRGQQVTLSCSPISGHRSVSWYQQTPGQGLQFLFEYFSETQRNKGNFPGRFSGRQFSNSRSEMNVSTLELGDSALYLCASNSDRGHEQYFGPGTRLTVT.

V is TRBV7-9 and J is TRBJ2-5, with D possibly matching TRBD1 (5 bases). The J call may be in error: the DNA end matches TRBJ2-7 better. Germline V gene sequence: CDR1 SEHNR, CDR2 FQNEAQ (reference sequence). This CDR3 region has 16 residues. CDR3 nucleotides: TGTGCCAGCAGCTTAGCCCTCAGCGCGACAGCGACCGAGCAGTACTTC. Its translation: CASSLALSATATEQYF.

This chain uses TRBV11-1 with TRBJ1-2; 8 bases match TRBD1. The V gene's germline CDR1 is SGHAT and CDR2 FQDESV (reference sequence). The CDR3 spans 14 residues. The trim removed 2 bases at V and 4 bases at J, leaving 3 bases unmatched. The CDR3 sequence is CASSLSTGGYGYTF. The CDR3, as DNA: TGTGCCAGCAGCTTAAGTACAGGGGGCTATGGCTACACCTTC.

The chain joins TRBV6-1 to TRBJ2-1; D ambiguous. The germline V and J ends were trimmed by 1 base and 2 bases, with 9 bases remaining between them. Germline CDR1 and CDR2: MNHNS and SASEGT. CDR3 size: 15 residues. CDR3 region: CASSEELAPYNEQFF. The DNA of the CDR3 is TGTGCCAGCAGTGAAGAATTAGCACCCTACAATGAGCAGTTCTTC.

V is TRBV6-5 and J is TRBJ2-3, with 13 positions matching TRBD2. Germline V gene lookup returns CDR1 MNHEY and CDR2 SVGAGI. The CDR3 consists of 15 residues. V shed 5 bases, J shed 4 bases, and the junction held 3 bases outside the gene matches. CDR3 in DNA: TGTGCCAGCAGTGGACTAGCGGGAGCGGCAGATACGCAGTATTTT. It encodes CASSGLAGAADTQYF.

The chain recombines TRBV6-6 with TRBJ1-5; D ambiguous. With 5 bases removed from V and 5 bases from J, the gap between germline ends came to 4 bases. The CDR3 contains 11 residues. The germline V gene has CDR1 MNHNY and CDR2 SVGAGI (reference sequence). In DNA, the CDR3 is TGTGCCAGCAGTACAGATCAGCCCCAGCATTTT. As protein: CASSTDQPQHF.

The rearrangement links TRBV2 to TRBJ2-1, with TRBD1 matching 10 bases. The CDR3 sequence is 14 residues long. Trimming took 5 bases from V and 4 from J; bases not matched to a gene: 2. The germline gives CDR1 SNHLY, CDR2 FYNNEI. CDR3 in DNA: TGTGCCAGCAGTAGGGACAGGGGTTACAATGAGCAGTTCTTC. Its translation is CASSRDRGYNEQFF.

The CDR3 DNA reads TGTGCCAGCAGCCGGACAGGGGGCAACTACGAGCAGTACTTC. This codes for CASSRTGGNYEQYF. J is TRBJ2-7 and V is TRBV7-9; 11 nucleotides match TRBD1. CDR3 length: 14 amino acids. The ends lost 5 bases at V and 3 bases at J; junction bases unmatched: 3. CDR1 and CDR2 from the germline V gene are SEHNR and FQNEAQ (reference sequence).